This TCR beta chain was retrieved from a study of blood T cell repertoires in COVID-19 (dated by TCRdb to the early 2020s). About the full investigation: Samples covering the acute and convalescent phases of COVID-19 were provided by collaborators in the United States, Italy and Spain. The material from the prospective study consisted of cDNA or gDNA derived from T cells, B-cell-depleted T cells, or PBMCs. HLA class I and class II types, where available, came from metadata supplied by the sample provider rather than from assay-based typing. Deeply sampled blood TCRbeta repertoires from subjects exposed to, actively infected with, or recovered from COVID-19 were included in the dataset. Nearly every sample came with metadata listing a de-identified subject ID, COVID-19 status, age in years and sex. The samples were drawn from the first 160 participants of the ongoing ImmuneRACE study and from under 1,500 subjects provided by 6 global collaborators. The repertoires were made available in a free public database intended to serve as a resource for research on the immune response to SARS-CoV-2. Overall study results and their limits: The amount of clinical and demographic metadata varied by source and participant and was provided uncurated.

The immunoSEQ Assay, a bias-controlled multiplex PCR, was used to amplify TCRbeta CDR3 regions from genomic DNA. The original methods were these. Within the assay, amplification of reference gene primers was used to estimate how many nucleated cells each sample contained. Sequence reads were collapsed and filtered to measure the absolute abundance of every unique TCRbeta CDR3 rearrangement. For each sample, productive Simpson clonality was calculated as the square root of Simpson's diversity index over productive rearrangements. What TCRdb holds here is the immuneACCESS table cut down to in-frame rearrangements. Part of the clones is not present; checked against another copy, under half of the missing clones reflect an unresolved V gene, and the others are unexplained. The V and J calls and clone size come from that table; D and trimming were worked out from the DNA. For this sample the table gives hundreds of thousands of clones, of which roughly 90% were detected only once. Together, the top ten hold around 4.2% of the sample.

Comments on this clone: Its cognate antigen has yet to be identified. One base away there is no much larger clone; base qualities are not given.

Participants in the prospective study were enrolled through a virtual design, were aged roughly 18 to 90 years, and lived in roughly 25 United States geographic areas. To assign participants to cohorts, the prospective study relied on clinical history that participants themselves reported in a screening survey and a study questionnaire. In the prospective study, mobile phlebotomists collected whole blood, serum and a nasopharyngeal or oropharyngeal swab from each participant. Prospective study participants could optionally give additional blood draws and questionnaires over an approximately two-month period. Prospective study blood samples were shipped either frozen or at room temperature before DNA extraction. Sequencing was performed on PBMCs or T cells enriched from blood (not recorded which). This TCR derives from a woman between 25 and 40 years old with acute COVID-19.

The CDR3: CASSLGTGLPGELFF. The DNA sequence is as follows: TGCGCCAGCAGCTTAGGGACAGGGTTACCCGGGGAGCTGTTTTTT. This chain is built from TRBV5-1 and TRBJ2-2; a stretch of 9 junction bases matches TRBD1. The CDR3, cysteine through phenylalanine, is 15 amino acids long. Kept here is only the CDR3 DNA, which spans 45 bases and is read in frame from base 1. V lost 2 bases and J lost 6 bases, and the count of bases not matched to a germline gene is 5. From the germline V gene, CDR1 is SGHRS and CDR2 is YFSETQ.